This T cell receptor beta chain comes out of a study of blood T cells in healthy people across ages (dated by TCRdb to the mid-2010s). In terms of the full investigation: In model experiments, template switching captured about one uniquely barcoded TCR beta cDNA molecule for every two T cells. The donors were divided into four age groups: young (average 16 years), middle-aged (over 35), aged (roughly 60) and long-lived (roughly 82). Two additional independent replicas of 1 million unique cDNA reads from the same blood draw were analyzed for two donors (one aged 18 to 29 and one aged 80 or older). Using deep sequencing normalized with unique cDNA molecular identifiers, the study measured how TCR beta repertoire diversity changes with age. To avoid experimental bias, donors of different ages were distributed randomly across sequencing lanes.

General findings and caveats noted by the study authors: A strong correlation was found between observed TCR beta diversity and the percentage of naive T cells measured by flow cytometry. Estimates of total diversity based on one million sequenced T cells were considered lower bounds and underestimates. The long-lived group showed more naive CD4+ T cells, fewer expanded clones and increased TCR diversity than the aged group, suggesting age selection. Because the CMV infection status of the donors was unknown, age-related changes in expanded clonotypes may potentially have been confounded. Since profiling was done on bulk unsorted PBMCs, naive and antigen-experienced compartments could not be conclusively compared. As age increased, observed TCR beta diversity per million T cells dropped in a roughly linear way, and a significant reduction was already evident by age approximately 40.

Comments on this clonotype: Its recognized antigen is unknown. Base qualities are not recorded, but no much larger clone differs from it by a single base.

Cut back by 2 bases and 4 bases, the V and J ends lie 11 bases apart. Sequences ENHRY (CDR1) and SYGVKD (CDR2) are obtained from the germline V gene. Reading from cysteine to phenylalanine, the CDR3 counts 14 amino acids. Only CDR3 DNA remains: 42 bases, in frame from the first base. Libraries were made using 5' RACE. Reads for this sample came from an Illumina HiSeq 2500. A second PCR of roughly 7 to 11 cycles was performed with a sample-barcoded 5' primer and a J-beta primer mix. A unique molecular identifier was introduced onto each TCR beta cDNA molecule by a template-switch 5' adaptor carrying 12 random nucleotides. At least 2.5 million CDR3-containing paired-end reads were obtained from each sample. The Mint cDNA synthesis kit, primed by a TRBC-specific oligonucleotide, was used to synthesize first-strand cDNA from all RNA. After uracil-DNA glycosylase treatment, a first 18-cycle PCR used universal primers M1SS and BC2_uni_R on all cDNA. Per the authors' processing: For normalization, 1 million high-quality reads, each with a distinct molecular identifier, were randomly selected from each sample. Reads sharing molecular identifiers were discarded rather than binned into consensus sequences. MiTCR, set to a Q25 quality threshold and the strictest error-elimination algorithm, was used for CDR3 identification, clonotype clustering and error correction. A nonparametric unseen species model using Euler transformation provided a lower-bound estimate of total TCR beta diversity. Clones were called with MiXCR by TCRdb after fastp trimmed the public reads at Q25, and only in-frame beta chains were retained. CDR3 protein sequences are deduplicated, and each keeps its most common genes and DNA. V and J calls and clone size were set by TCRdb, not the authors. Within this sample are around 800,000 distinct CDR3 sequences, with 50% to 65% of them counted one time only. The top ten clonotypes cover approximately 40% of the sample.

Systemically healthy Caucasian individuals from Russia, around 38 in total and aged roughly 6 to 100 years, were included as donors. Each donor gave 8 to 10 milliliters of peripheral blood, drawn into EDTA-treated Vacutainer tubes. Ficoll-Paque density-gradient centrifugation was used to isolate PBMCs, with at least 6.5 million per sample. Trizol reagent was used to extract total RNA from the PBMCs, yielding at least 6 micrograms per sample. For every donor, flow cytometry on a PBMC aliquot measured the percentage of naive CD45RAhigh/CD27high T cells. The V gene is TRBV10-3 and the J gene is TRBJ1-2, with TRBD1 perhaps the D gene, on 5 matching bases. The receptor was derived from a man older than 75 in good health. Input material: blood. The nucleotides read TGTGCCATCAGTGAGGCGACAGCAGTCTATGGCTACACCTTC. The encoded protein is CAISEATAVYGYTF.